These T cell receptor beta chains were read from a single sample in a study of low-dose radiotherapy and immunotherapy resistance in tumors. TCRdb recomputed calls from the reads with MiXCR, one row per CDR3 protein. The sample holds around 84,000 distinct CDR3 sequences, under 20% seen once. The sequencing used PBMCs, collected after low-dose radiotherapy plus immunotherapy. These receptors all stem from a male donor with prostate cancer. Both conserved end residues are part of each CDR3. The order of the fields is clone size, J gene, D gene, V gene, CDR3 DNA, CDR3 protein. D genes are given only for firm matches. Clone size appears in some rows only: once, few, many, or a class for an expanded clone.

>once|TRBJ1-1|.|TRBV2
TGTGCCAGCAGTGGACCGGGGCAGGGCACTGAAGCTTTCTTT
CASSGPGQGTEAFF
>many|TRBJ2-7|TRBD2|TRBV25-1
TGTGCCAGCAGTGAATCTAGCGGGATCTACGAGCAGTACTTC
CASSESSGIYEQYF
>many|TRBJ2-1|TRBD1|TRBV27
TGTGCCAGCAGTCCAGACAGGGACCCCTACAATGAGCAGTTCTTC
CASSPDRDPYNEQFF
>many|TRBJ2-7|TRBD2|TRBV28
TGTGCCAGCCTGGGGGCTAGCGGGAGGCCGTACGAGCAGTACTTC
CASLGASGRPYEQYF
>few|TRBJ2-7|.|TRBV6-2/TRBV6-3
TGTGCCAGCACCCCTGGGGGCATCAGGTACGAGCAGTACTTC
CASTPGGIRYEQYF
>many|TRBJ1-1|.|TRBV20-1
TGCAGTGCTACCAATCAAGCCACTGAAGCTTTCTTT
CSATNQATEAFF
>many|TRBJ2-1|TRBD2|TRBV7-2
TGTGCCAGCAGCTGGACGGCTTTGCAGCGGGAGTCGGACAATGAGCAGTTCTTC
CASSWTALQRESDNEQFF
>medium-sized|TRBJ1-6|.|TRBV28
TGTGCCAGCAGTTTAGTTCACTATAATTCACCCCTCCACTTT
CASSLVHYNSPLHF
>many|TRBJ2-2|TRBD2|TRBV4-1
TGCGCCAGCAGCCAACGTCTAGCGGGAGGGGCCACCGGGGAGCTGTTTTTT
CASSQRLAGGATGELFF
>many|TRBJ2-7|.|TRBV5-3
TGTGCCAGCAGCGACGGGAGTGGCCTTACCTACGAGCAGTACTTC
CASSDGSGLTYEQYF
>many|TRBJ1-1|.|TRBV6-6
TGTGCCAGCAGTTACAGGGGGGACACTGAAGCTTTCTTT
CASSYRGDTEAFF
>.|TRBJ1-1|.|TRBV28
TGTGCCAGCAGTGTCCGACAGACCTTGAACACTGAAGCTTTCTTT
CASSVRQTLNTEAFF
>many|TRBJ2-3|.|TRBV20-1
TGCAGTGGGTTGCGGGACATAGATACGCAGTATTTT
CSGLRDIDTQYF
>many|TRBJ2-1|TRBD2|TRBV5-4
TGTGCCAGCAGGTTTTTAGCGGGGCTTACCCAGGAGGAGCAGTTCTTC
CASRFLAGLTQEEQFF
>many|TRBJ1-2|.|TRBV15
TGTGCCACCAGCCGGGGCACCGATCCGGGCTACACCTTC
CATSRGTDPGYTF
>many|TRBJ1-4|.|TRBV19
TGTGCCAGTAGTTCCGACAGCTCAACTAATGAAAAACTGTTTTTT
CASSSDSSTNEKLFF